Below, 23 T cell receptor beta chains from the same sample are listed, as sequenced in a study of PD-L1 blockade in urothelial cancer. Data came from immunoSEQ multiplex PCR; TCRdb stores just in-frame clones and leaves some out. The sample consists of about 84,000 clones, about four fifths of them appearing once. The starting material was PBMCs, obtained around atezolizumab (anti-PD-L1) treatment. These TCRs come from an older man with urothelial cancer.

This rearrangement joins TRBV27 to TRBJ2-3, with 7 bases matching TRBD2. Germline V CDR1 and CDR2: MNHEY, SMNVEV (reference sequence). The trim removed 6 bases at V and 3 bases at J, leaving 3 bases unmatched. This CDR3 has 13 residues. This CDR3 is CASSRAGTDTQYF. The DNA for the CDR3 is TGTGCCAGCAGCCGAGCGGGGACAGATACGCAGTATTTT.

The sample holds one count of this clone. V usage is TRBV19 and J usage is TRBJ1-1; D remains unclear. Germline loops: CDR1 LNHDA, CDR2 SQIVND (reference sequence). Trimming pared 2 bases from V and 3 bases from J, leaving 10 bases between. This CDR3 spans 14 amino acids. As DNA, the CDR3 is TGTGCCAGTAGTATAACAGCAGCAGACACTGAAGCTTTCTTT. It codes for CASSITAADTEAFF.

The chain couples TRBV7-2 to TRBJ1-2, with a weak D call TRBD1 (5 bases). Between the trimmed V and J ends, which lost 4 bases and 0 bases, there was a span of 15 bases. The CDR3 contains 16 residues. In germline, CDR1 is SGHTA, CDR2 FQGNSA. The CDR3 DNA sequence: TGTGCCAGCAGCTCTACGGGACTGATAGCTAACTATGGCTACACCTTC. Protein sequence: CASSSTGLIANYGYTF.

CDR3 DNA sequence: TGCGCCAGCAGCAGTACAGGGGGCACGGATCAGCCCCAGCATTTT. Translating gives CASSSTGGTDQPQHF. The rearrangement joins TRBV5-1 to TRBJ1-5, with 9 positions matching TRBD1. From germline, CDR1 is SGHRS and CDR2 YFSETQ. This CDR3 spans 15 amino acids. The V gene end was trimmed by 4 bases and the J gene end by 5 bases; junction bases not matched to a gene: 7.

V usage is TRBV11-3 and J usage is TRBJ2-2; 9 positions match TRBD1. V lost 6 bases, J lost 6 bases, and 8 bases stayed unmatched. The CDR3 sequence is 15 residues long. Germline loops: CDR1 SGHNT, CDR2 YENEEA. Here the CDR3 DNA reads TGTGCCAGCAGTCATAGGACAGGGGCGGCCGGGGAGCTGTTTTTT. This gives the protein CASSHRTGAAGELFF.

The chain recombines TRBV12-2 with TRBJ2-3; the table's D gene call, TRBD2, was not cross checked with the DNA. TRBV12-2 is a documented pseudogene. This CDR3 has 11 amino acids. The CDR3 protein is CASRLGTTGNF. CDR3 in DNA: TGTGCAAGTCGCTTAGGAACTACCGGGAATTTT.

Points on this clone: The same CDR3 also results from other DNA sequences found in this sample. The chain combines TRBV6-5 with TRBJ2-1; 8 positions match TRBD2. Per the germline V gene, CDR1 is MNHEY and CDR2 is SVGAGI. The junction had 4 bases not matched to a gene; V was cut back by 2 bases and J by 4 bases. This CDR3 has 15 residues. The CDR3 DNA follows: TGTGCCAGCAGTTACGCTAGCGGGTCATACAATGAGCAGTTCTTC. Its translation: CASSYASGSYNEQFF.

This chain connects TRBV11-3 to TRBJ1-2; tentatively, D is TRBD1 (5 bases). CDR1 and CDR2 (germline): SGHNT, YENEEA. Trimming took 4 bases from V and 1 from J, leaving 13 bases between them. This CDR3 comprises 15 residues. The CDR3 is CASSWGGGNNYGYTF. CDR3 nucleotides: TGTGCCAGCAGCTGGGGGGGTGGGAATAACTATGGCTACACCTTC.

This clone was counted only a few times. The CDR3 loop reads CASSSLAGGYNEQFF. CDR3 nucleotide sequence: TGTGCCAGCAGCTCCCTAGCGGGAGGGTACAATGAGCAGTTCTTC. The chain joins TRBV7-9 to TRBJ2-1, with TRBD2 matching over 12 bases. CDR1 SEHNR and CDR2 FQNEAQ come from the germline V gene (reference sequence). The length of the CDR3 is 15 residues. The V and J ends lost 4 bases and 4 bases, in that order; junction bases with no gene match: 2.

V usage is TRBV10-3 and J usage is TRBJ1-2, with 12 bases that match TRBD1. CDR1 is ENHRY, CDR2 SYGVKD, per germline. This CDR3 contains 15 residues. With 0 bases clipped from V and 7 bases from J, the junction kept 3 bases outside the gene matches. DNA of the CDR3: TGTGCCATCAGTGAGTCGGGACAGGGGGCAGGTGGCTACACCTTC. Amino acid sequence: CAISESGQGAGGYTF.

The genes are TRBV6-6 and TRBJ2-3, with 10 bases aligning to TRBD2. The ends lost 6 bases at V and 4 bases at J; junction bases unmatched: 7. This CDR3 comprises 15 residues. Germline V gene lookup returns CDR1 MNHNY and CDR2 SVGAGI (reference sequence). The CDR3 protein is CASRVERGGPDTQYF. The CDR3 bases are TGTGCCAGCAGGGTCGAGCGGGGGGGCCCAGATACGCAGTATTTT.

The chain recombines TRBV2 with TRBJ1-1; D not resolved. This CDR3 spans 13 amino acids. CDR1 SNHLY and CDR2 FYNNEI come from the germline V gene. V lost 0 bases and J lost 3, with 5 bases in between. Written as DNA, the CDR3 is TGTGCCAGCAGTGAAGCGGGAGACACTGAAGCTTTCTTT. It codes for CASSEAGDTEAFF.

This clone has only one observation. This chain connects TRBV21-1 to TRBJ2-5; the table's D call, TRBD1, has no DNA check behind it. TRBV21-1 is listed as a pseudogene. The CDR3 contains 15 residues. For the CDR3, the DNA is TGTGCCAGCAGCAGAGGGACAGGGGGTGTGGAGACCCAGTACTTC. Protein product: CASSRGTGGVETQYF.

The rearrangement links TRBV15 to TRBJ2-1; perhaps TRBD1 as D (6 bases). CDR1 and CDR2 from the germline V gene are LNHNV and YYDKDF (reference sequence). The CDR3 runs 14 residues. Trimming stripped 5 bases from V and 8 bases from J, with 16 bases between. The CDR3 DNA reads TGTGCCACCAGCCGACAAACACAGGGCGATGAGCAGTTCTTC. It specifies CATSRQTQGDEQFF.

The rearrangement uses TRBV5-5 and TRBJ2-7; D unclear. This CDR3 has 14 residues. Germline V gene lookup returns CDR1 SGHKS and CDR2 YYEKEE (reference sequence). Deletions cut 0 bases from V and 2 bases from J, with 9 bases between. The chain's CDR3 is CASSLAGTAYEQYF. The CDR3, as DNA: TGTGCCAGCAGCTTGGCCGGCACAGCCTACGAGCAGTACTTC.

V gene TRBV11-1 combines with J gene TRBJ1-5; 9 nucleotides match TRBD1. The V gene's germline CDR1 is SGHAT and CDR2 FQDESV (reference sequence). This CDR3 comprises 15 residues. V was pared by 3 bases and J by 5 bases, with 5 bases of the junction left unmatched. CDR3 in DNA: TGTGCCAGCAGCTTGGGACAGGGACGTGATCAGCCCCAGCATTTT. The encoded protein is CASSLGQGRDQPQHF.

J is TRBJ1-1 and V is TRBV6-5, with D tentatively TRBD1 (5 bases). V lost 2 bases, J lost 5 bases, and 12 bases lay in between. This CDR3 has 14 residues. The germline CDR1 and CDR2 sequences are MNHEY and SVGAGI. CDR3 in amino acids: CASSYQAGETEAFF. Written as DNA, the CDR3 is TGTGCCAGCAGTTACCAGGCGGGGGAGACTGAAGCTTTCTTT.

The chain has TRBV7-3 and TRBJ2-3, with 8 nucleotides matching TRBD1. After removal of 0 bases from V and 5 bases from J, the junction contained 10 bases not matched to a gene. The germline gives CDR1 SGHTA, CDR2 FQGTGA. The CDR3 covers 17 residues. In DNA form, the CDR3 reads TGTGCCAGCAGCTTAACGTCCCTAGCAGGGGGCGAAGATACGCAGTATTTT. Encoded protein: CASSLTSLAGGEDTQYF.

The rearrangement joins TRBV15 to TRBJ2-7, with 10 nucleotides matching TRBD2. Trimming at V came to 0 bases and at J to 7 bases, leaving 12 bases not matched to a gene. The CDR3 has 17 amino acids. Germline CDR1 reads LNHNV; CDR2 reads YYDKDF (reference sequence). CDR3 DNA: TGTGCCACCAGCAGAGAGAAAGCGGGGGGGCCGGTTGAAGAGCAGTACTTC. Its protein is CATSREKAGGPVEEQYF. Full variable domain (missing parts from reference TRBV15 and TRBJ2-7): DAMVIQNPRYQVTQFGKPVTLSCSQTLNHNVMYWYQQKSSQAPKLLFHYYDKDFNNEADTPDNFQSRRPNTSFCFLDIRSPGLGDTAMYLCATSREKAGGPVEEQYFGPGTRLTVT.

This clone was seen just once. The rearrangement links TRBV4-2 to TRBJ2-7; TRBD2 agrees at 7 bases. In germline, CDR1 is LGHNA, CDR2 YNFKEQ. Trimming at V came to 1 base and at J to 5 bases, leaving 11 bases not matched to a gene. CDR3 size: 16 residues. The CDR3 reads CASSQAGWGGRHEQYF. The CDR3 DNA reads TGTGCCAGCAGCCAAGCGGGGTGGGGGGGGAGACACGAGCAGTACTTC.

The gene calls are TRBV11-2 and TRBJ1-5; 7 nucleotides match TRBD1. J lost 6 bases, V lost 5 bases, and 4 bases had no gene match. CDR1 and CDR2 (germline): SGHAT, FQNNGV. This CDR3 contains 13 residues. The DNA for the CDR3 is TGTGCCAGCAGCGTTACAGGGGTTCAGCCCCAGCATTTT. It specifies CASSVTGVQPQHF.

The CDR3 DNA sequence: TGTGCCAGCAGCTTATTGAGGGACAGGGGGGTTGAGACCCAGTACTTC. Translated: CASSLLRDRGVETQYF. The chain links TRBV7-8 to TRBJ2-5, with 11 bases identical to TRBD1. The CDR3 consists of 16 residues. Germline values: CDR1 SGHVS, CDR2 FQNEAQ. V trimming: 2 bases; J trimming: 5 bases; junction bases outside the gene matches: 7.

The chain carries TRBV6-6 and TRBJ2-1; 10 nucleotides match TRBD2. Germline V gives CDR1 MNHNY, CDR2 SVGAGI (reference sequence). The V segment lost 2 bases and the J segment 7 bases; nucleotides outside the gene matches: 5. The CDR3 runs to 15 residues. In nucleotides, the CDR3 is TGTGCCAGCAGTTACCTAGCGGGGGAGGAAAATGAGCAGTTCTTC. This codes for CASSYLAGEENEQFF.